A selection of T cell receptor beta chains follows, all from one sample in a study of OX40 agonist ivuxolimab in advanced cancers. The assay was immunoSEQ multiplex PCR, and TCRdb's table has in-frame clones only and misses some. Among 50,000 to 65,000 clones listed, approximately 87% were seen once. Sequencing was performed on CD4+ or CD8+ T cells sorted from blood, taken in a trial of the OX40 agonist ivuxolimab. Source of these receptors: an adult with an advanced solid tumor such as melanoma, head and neck, liver or kidney cancer. Both conserved end residues are part of each CDR3. Fields, in order: D gene, clone size, V gene, J gene, CDR3 length, CDR3 protein, CDR3 DNA. A D gene is named only where the DNA matches it firmly. Clone size is shown for a subset of rows, as once, few, many or a class of expanded clone.

d_call: NA; clone_size: NA; v_call: TRBV7-3; j_call: TRBJ2-2; cdr3_length: 17; cdr3_aa: CASSPNRRGYEAGELFF; cdr3_nt: TGTGCCAGCAGTCCGAACAGACGGGGGTATGAGGCCGGGGAGCTGTTTTTT
d_call: NA; clone_size: NA; v_call: TRBV6-5; j_call: TRBJ2-2; cdr3_length: 12; cdr3_aa: CASTVMTGELFF; cdr3_nt: TGTGCCAGCACCGTAATGACCGGGGAGCTGTTTTTT
d_call: NA; clone_size: NA; v_call: TRBV2; j_call: TRBJ2-5; cdr3_length: 15; cdr3_aa: CASSVETVPQETQYF; cdr3_nt: TGTGCCAGCAGCGTAGAGACAGTTCCACAAGAGACCCAGTACTTC
d_call: NA; clone_size: NA; v_call: TRBV21-1; j_call: TRBJ2-7; cdr3_length: 16; cdr3_aa: CASSKVRGGPYYEQYF; cdr3_nt: TGTGCCAGCAGCAAAGTCCGTGGAGGGCCATACTACGAGCAGTACTTC
d_call: TRBD1; clone_size: few; v_call: TRBV11-1; j_call: TRBJ1-1; cdr3_length: 13; cdr3_aa: CASRLQGGTEAFF; cdr3_nt: TGTGCCAGCAGACTACAGGGGGGGACTGAAGCTTTCTTT
d_call: NA; clone_size: once; v_call: TRBV2; j_call: TRBJ1-1; cdr3_length: 15; cdr3_aa: CASSESSSFNTEAFF; cdr3_nt: TGTGCCAGCAGTGAATCTAGCAGTTTTAACACTGAAGCTTTCTTT
d_call: NA; clone_size: few; v_call: TRBV19; j_call: TRBJ1-5; cdr3_length: 14; cdr3_aa: CASMRGGGNQPQHF; cdr3_nt: TGTGCCAGTATGAGGGGTGGCGGGAATCAGCCCCAGCATTTT
d_call: NA; clone_size: once; v_call: TRBV11-3; j_call: TRBJ2-1; cdr3_length: 12; cdr3_aa: CASSLDRGSQFF; cdr3_nt: TGTGCCAGCAGCTTAGACCGCGGGTCGCAGTTCTTC
d_call: NA; clone_size: medium-sized; v_call: TRBV10-1; j_call: TRBJ2-7; cdr3_length: 13; cdr3_aa: CASSEFRMLEQYF; cdr3_nt: TGCGCCAGCAGTGAGTTCAGGATGCTGGAGCAGTACTTC
d_call: NA; clone_size: NA; v_call: TRBV19; j_call: TRBJ1-5; cdr3_length: 16; cdr3_aa: CASSIVTTTSGQPQHF; cdr3_nt: TGTGCCAGTAGTATCGTCACAACCACTTCTGGTCAGCCCCAGCATTTT